Listed below are T cell receptor beta chains from one sample, sequenced in a study of regulatory T cells in long-lasting Graves disease. TCRdb re-analysed the multiplex PCR reads in MiXCR, keeping a single row per CDR3 protein. The sample includes approximately 270,000 distinct CDR3 sequences, around 18% seen only once; the top ten take around 13%. These data also featured in a second study, about T cells in Graves' hyperthyroidism and ophthalmopathy.

Here the sequenced sample was peripheral blood mononuclear cells (PBMCs), taken at new diagnosis, from a patient treated with antithyroid drugs. The receptor source for this set is a woman aged 30 to 39 with Graves disease. The CDR3 runs from the conserved cysteine through the conserved F or W. A D gene is named only where the DNA matches it firmly. The size entry is marked missing in some rows and otherwise reads once, few, many or a size class.

j_call	clone_size	v_call	d_call	cdr3_aa	cdr3_nt
TRBJ1-3	many	TRBV4-2	.	CASSSPGGNTIYF	TGTGCCAGTTCGTCGCCCGGTGGAAACACCATATATTTT
TRBJ2-2	many	TRBV7-3	.	CASSLMNGELFF	TGTGCCAGCAGCTTGATGAACGGGGAGCTGTTTTTT
TRBJ1-3	many	TRBV10-3	.	CAISESKGRSGNTIYF	TGTGCCATCAGTGAGTCGAAAGGTCGATCCGGAAACACCATATATTTT
TRBJ1-1	many	TRBV20-1	.	CSARETGPKAEAFF	TGCAGTGCTAGAGAGACAGGCCCCAAGGCTGAAGCTTTCTTT
TRBJ2-3	few	TRBV27	TRBD2	CASKGLTSAGTDTQYF	TGTGCCAGCAAGGGGTTGACTAGCGCCGGCACAGATACGCAGTATTTT
TRBJ2-1	once	TRBV15	.	CATSRESAVGGNEQFF	TGTGCCACCAGCAGAGAATCAGCAGTTGGAGGCAATGAGCAGTTCTTC
TRBJ2-2	.	TRBV6-2/TRBV6-3	.	CATNPQGPGELFF	TGTGCCACCAACCCCCAGGGTCCGGGGGAGCTGTTTTTT
TRBJ1-2	many	TRBV9	.	CASSVTDTNYGYTF	TGTGCCAGCAGCGTGACAGACACTAACTATGGCTACACCTTC
TRBJ2-5	few	TRBV6-5	.	CASSFGSGQLF	TGTGCCAGCAGTTTTGGCTCGGGGCAGCTCTTC
TRBJ2-2	many	TRBV5-1	.	CASSSEGLTGELFF	TGCGCCAGCAGCTCCGAAGGGCTTACCGGGGAGCTGTTTTTT
TRBJ2-1	many	TRBV5-1	.	CASRRRESSYNEQFF	TGCGCCAGCAGGCGCCGGGAGAGCTCCTACAATGAGCAGTTCTTC